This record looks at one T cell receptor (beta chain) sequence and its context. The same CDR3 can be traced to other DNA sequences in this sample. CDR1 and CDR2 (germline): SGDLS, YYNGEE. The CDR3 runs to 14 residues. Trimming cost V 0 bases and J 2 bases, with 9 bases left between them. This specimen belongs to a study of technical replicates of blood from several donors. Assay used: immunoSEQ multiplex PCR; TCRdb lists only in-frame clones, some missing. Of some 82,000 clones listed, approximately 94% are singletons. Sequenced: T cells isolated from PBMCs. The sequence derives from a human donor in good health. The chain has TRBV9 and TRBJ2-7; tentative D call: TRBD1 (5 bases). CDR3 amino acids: CASSVGGATYEQYF. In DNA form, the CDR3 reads TGTGCCAGCAGCGTAGGGGGCGCAACCTACGAGCAGTACTTC.